These 9 T cell receptor beta chains originate from one sample sequenced in a study of cytomegalovirus exposure and HLA in healthy donors. In the PCR, 60 Vbeta and 13 Jbeta primers were used. The table came from immunoSEQ multiplex PCR; TCRdb's copy has only in-frame clones and leaves some out. In the table there are approximately 44,000 clones, over 70% of which are singletons. The sample comprised PBMCs. All receptors derive from a man aged 50-59 years in good health and CMV-seronegative.

J is TRBJ1-2 and V is TRBV4-3; 11 nucleotides agree with TRBD1. The CDR3 is 16 amino acids. CDR1 is LGHNA and CDR2 is YSLEER in the germline V gene. V lost 2 bases, J lost 3 bases, and 5 bases stayed unmatched. This CDR3 reads CASSQMGQGVYYGYTF. The CDR3 nucleotides read TGCGCCAGCAGCCAAATGGGACAGGGGGTCTACTATGGCTACACCTTC.

The chain joins TRBV18 to TRBJ2-5; D ambiguous. The J call may be mistaken, given a closer DNA end match to TRBJ2-7. Germline V gives CDR1 KGHSH, CDR2 LQKENI. The CDR3 spans 14 residues. CDR3 sequence (DNA): TGTGCCAGCTCACCTAGCTCCGGCTCCTACGAGCAGTACTTC. It encodes CASSPSSGSYEQYF.

The chain couples TRBV7-2 to TRBJ1-1; tentative D call: TRBD1 (5 bases). Germline V gene sequence: CDR1 SGHTA, CDR2 FQGNSA. V lost 1 base to trimming and J lost 2 bases, with 8 bases between them. The CDR3 totals 14 residues. The CDR3 region is CASSLGQPNTEAFF. For the CDR3, the DNA is TGTGCCAGCAGCTTAGGACAGCCTAACACTGAAGCTTTCTTT.

V is TRBV9 and J is TRBJ2-3; D is possibly TRBD2 (6 bases). Trimming removed 0 bases from V and 2 bases from J, with 16 bases in between. Germline V gene lookup returns CDR1 SGDLS and CDR2 YYNGEE. CDR3 size: 17 residues. CDR3 sequence: CASSVGTGTDYTDTQYF. The DNA for the CDR3 is TGTGCCAGCAGCGTAGGGACCGGGACGGACTACACAGATACGCAGTATTTT.

The rearrangement links TRBV11-2 to TRBJ1-3; no definite D call. V shed 8 bases and J shed 0 bases, with 11 bases lying between them. Germline V CDR1 and CDR2: SGHAT, FQNNGV. CDR3 length: 14 amino acids. The DNA for the CDR3 is TGTGCCAGCGCCCTAACCCGCTCTGGAAACACCATATATTTT. Amino acid sequence: CASALTRSGNTIYF.

The V call is TRBV2, the J call TRBJ2-5, with TRBD1 matching 12 bases. Germline V gene lookup returns CDR1 SNHLY and CDR2 FYNNEI. Trimming removed 8 bases from V and 3 bases from J; junction bases left unmatched: 7. The CDR3 is made up of 15 amino acids. CDR3 in amino acids: CASSRDRGREETQYF. The CDR3 DNA reads as TGTGCCAGCTCCCGGGACAGGGGGCGGGAAGAGACCCAGTACTTC.

The V call is TRBV6-1, the J call TRBJ1-1; D is possibly TRBD1 (6 bases). The CDR3 extends over 14 amino acids. Germline CDR1 reads MNHNS; CDR2 reads SASEGT. V was shortened by 6 bases and J by 0 bases, with 11 bases between the two germline ends. In nucleotides, the CDR3 is TGTGCCAGCAGGAGGGGGGGGGTGAACACTGAAGCTTTCTTT. This encodes CASRRGGVNTEAFF.

The CDR3 spells CASSTGGGVHEQFF. DNA for the CDR3: TGCGCCAGCAGTACAGGGGGAGGGGTCCATGAGCAGTTCTTC. The genes are TRBV10-1 and TRBJ2-1; TRBD1 is a possible D gene (8 bases). V was pared by 5 bases and J by 8 bases, with 16 bases between. This CDR3 contains 14 residues. The germline gives CDR1 WNHNN, CDR2 SYGVQD (reference sequence).

The chain is built from TRBV7-2 and TRBJ1-1; the D gene is possibly TRBD1 (6 bases). Trimming shortened V by 10 bases and J by 0 bases, and 9 bases separated the two germline ends. Per germline, CDR1 SGHTA and CDR2 FQGNSA. The CDR3 is made up of 12 amino acids. DNA for the CDR3: TGTGCCATCCGGACAGTGAACACTGAAGCTTTCTTT. It translates to CAIRTVNTEAFF. Using reference TRBV7-2 and TRBJ1-1 for the parts outside the CDR3, the full variable domain is GAGVSQSPSNKVTEKGKDVELRCDPISGHTALYWYRQSLGQGLEFLIYFQGNSAPDKSGLPSDRFSAERTGGSVSTLTIQRTQQEDSAVYLCAIRTVNTEAFFGQGTRLTVV.